The 12 T cell receptor beta chains below were found in one sample sequenced in a study of CXCR3 chemokines and chemotherapy response in bladder cancer (dated by TCRdb to between 2021 and 2024). The library was obtained by PCR. Sequencing instrument: Illumina HiSeq 2500. The public reads were quality trimmed at Q25 with fastp and then assembled into clones with MiXCR by TCRdb, keeping productive beta chains. Rows with one shared CDR3 protein collapse into an entry with the most common genes and DNA. This sample gives about 13,000 distinct CDR3 sequences in total; roughly an eighth of them show up just once. The ten largest clones capture approximately 26% of the sample. Sampling was done from a patient whose treatment included neoadjuvant chemotherapy. The receptors shown here come from a human donor with bladder cancer that did not respond to neoadjuvant chemotherapy.

The sample holds many counts of this clonotype. The chain has TRBV28 and TRBJ2-1; TRBD2 aligns across 12 bases. The germline CDR1 and CDR2 sequences are MDHEN and SYDVKM. The CDR3 runs 17 residues. V lost 5 bases, J lost 7 bases, and 12 bases stayed unmatched. Here the CDR3 reads CASSDTITSGRRNEQFF. The CDR3 coding sequence is TGTGCCAGCAGTGACACAATCACTAGCGGGAGGAGGAATGAGCAGTTCTTC. The complete variable domain, with remaining parts taken from reference TRBV28 and TRBJ2-1, reads DVKVTQSSRYLVKRTGEKVFLECVQDMDHENMFWYRQDPGLGLRLIYFSYDVKMKEKGDIPEGYSVSREKKERFSLILESASTNQTSMYLCASSDTITSGRRNEQFFGPGTRLTVL.

This sequence joins TRBV11-1 and TRBJ1-1; D may be TRBD1 (5 bases). The germline V gene encodes CDR1 SGHAT and CDR2 FQDESV (reference sequence). With 2 bases removed from V and 1 base from J, the gap between germline ends came to 14 bases. The length of the CDR3 is 16 residues. CDR3 coding DNA: TGTGCCAGCAGCTTATCCCCCTCTACAGGGAACACTGAAGCTTTCTTT. Encoded protein: CASSLSPSTGNTEAFF.

This clonotype has a count of ten or more. The gene calls are TRBV24-1 and TRBJ1-1; TRBD1 might be the D (6 bases). Trimming took 9 bases from V and 0 from J, leaving 10 bases between them. Germline assignment: CDR1 KGHDR and CDR2 SFDVKD. The length of the CDR3 is 13 residues. The CDR3 spells CATPRQVNTEAFF. In DNA, the CDR3 is TGTGCCACCCCACGACAGGTGAACACTGAAGCTTTCTTT.

In this sample, this clonotype turned up many times. The chain has TRBV19 and TRBJ2-5, with D perhaps matching TRBD2 (6 bases). Trimming left V 3 bases short and J 5 bases short, with 16 bases between. This CDR3 region has 15 residues. Germline V gene sequence: CDR1 LNHDA, CDR2 SQIVND (reference sequence). The CDR3 DNA sequence: TGTGCCAGTAGTATTTCAAGCGGCCGGGGGGAGACCCAGTACTTC. This gives the protein CASSISSGRGETQYF.

Sample share makes this clonotype medium-sized. This chain connects TRBV6-2 or TRBV6-3 to TRBJ1-1, with D perhaps TRBD1 (5 bases). Germline V gives CDR1 MNHEY, CDR2 SVGEGT. The CDR3 contains 13 residues. The ends were cut back, 1 base at V and 3 bases at J, with 6 bases in the middle. The CDR3 DNA is TGTGCCAGCAGTTACTGGGACGACACTGAAGCTTTCTTT. As protein: CASSYWDDTEAFF.

This clonotype was picked up many times. This chain joins TRBV9 and TRBJ2-3; no clear D gene. The germline CDR1 and CDR2 sequences are SGDLS and YYNGEE. The CDR3 has 12 residues. The V and J ends lost 3 bases and 3 bases respectively, with 5 bases between them. The CDR3 DNA sequence: TGTGCCAGCAGCGCATTTACAGATACGCAGTATTTT. It translates to CASSAFTDTQYF.

CDR3 region: CASREEGRGTDTQYF. In nucleotides, the CDR3 is TGTGCCAGCAGAGAGGAGGGACGGGGCACAGATACGCAGTATTTT. The chain employs TRBV28 and TRBJ2-3, with D perhaps matching TRBD2 (6 bases). CDR3 length equals 15 residues. Germline assignment: CDR1 MDHEN and CDR2 SYDVKM. Trimming left V 6 bases short and J 1 base short, with 14 bases between. Complete variable domain (other parts from reference TRBV28 and TRBJ2-3): DVKVTQSSRYLVKRTGEKVFLECVQDMDHENMFWYRQDPGLGLRLIYFSYDVKMKEKGDIPEGYSVSREKKERFSLILESASTNQTSMYLCASREEGRGTDTQYFGPGTRLTVL.

This clonotype was detected only a few times. J is TRBJ2-1 and V is TRBV12-3 or TRBV12-4, with TRBD2 matching 10 bases. The CDR3 consists of 15 residues. J gave up 10 bases and V 1 base, and 7 bases lay outside the gene matches. CDR3 bases: TGTGCCAGCAGTTTAGAAAGCGGGGGGGCCGGGGAGCAGTTCTTC. Protein: CASSLESGGAGEQFF.

In this sample, this clonotype turned up a few times. The genes are TRBV6-5 and TRBJ2-6; D may be TRBD1 (5 bases). The V gene lost 6 bases and the J gene lost 3 bases, with 15 bases spanning the gap. This CDR3 region has 16 residues. The germline V gene has CDR1 MNHEY and CDR2 SVGAGI. This CDR3 reads CASRKTEGGGANVLTF. For the CDR3, the DNA is TGTGCCAGCAGGAAGACAGAAGGCGGTGGGGCCAACGTCCTGACTTTC.

This clonotype was counted many times. J is TRBJ1-4 and V is TRBV19; D remains ambiguous. This CDR3 has 12 residues. Germline CDR1 reads LNHDA; CDR2 reads SQIVND (reference sequence). Trimming cost V 6 bases and J 4 bases, with 6 bases left between them. In DNA, the CDR3 is TGTGCCAGTAGCGGGCTTAATGAAAAACTGTTTTTT. Translated: CASSGLNEKLFF.

The chain links TRBV28 to TRBJ2-1; 9 bases align to TRBD1. Germline V gives CDR1 MDHEN, CDR2 SYDVKM. V was pared by 4 bases and J by 8 bases, with 15 bases of the junction left unmatched. The CDR3 contains 17 residues. This CDR3 is CASSSGPTGTGTHEQFF. The CDR3 DNA is TGTGCCAGCAGTTCCGGACCTACCGGGACAGGGACCCATGAGCAGTTCTTC.

Remarks on this clonotype: Given a much more abundant clone one base away, this may be a read error. Here the CDR3 omits its conserved ending phenylalanine or tryptophan, so a read error is the likely source. The chain recombines TRBV6-5 with TRBJ1-5; D perhaps matches TRBD1 (5 bases). CDR1 and CDR2 from the germline V gene are MNHEY and SVGAGI. V lost 6 bases and J 1 base, leaving 13 bases between the germline ends. The CDR3 is made up of 15 amino acids. The CDR3, as DNA: TGTGCCAGCAGCCGGGACTTTGGGAGCAATCAGCCCCAGCATTTA. Amino acids: CASSRDFGSNQPQHL.